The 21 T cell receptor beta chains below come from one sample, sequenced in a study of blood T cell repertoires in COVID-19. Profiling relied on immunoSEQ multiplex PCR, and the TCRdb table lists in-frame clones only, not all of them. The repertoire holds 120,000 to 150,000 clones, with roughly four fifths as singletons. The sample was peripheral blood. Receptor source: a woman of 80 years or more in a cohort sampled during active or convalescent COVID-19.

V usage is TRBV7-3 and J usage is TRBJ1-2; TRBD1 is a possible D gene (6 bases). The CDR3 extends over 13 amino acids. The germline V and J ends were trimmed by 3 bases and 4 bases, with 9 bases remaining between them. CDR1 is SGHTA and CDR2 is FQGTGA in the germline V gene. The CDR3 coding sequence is TGTGCCAGCAGCTTCACAGGGTCCTATGGCTACACCTTC. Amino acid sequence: CASSFTGSYGYTF.

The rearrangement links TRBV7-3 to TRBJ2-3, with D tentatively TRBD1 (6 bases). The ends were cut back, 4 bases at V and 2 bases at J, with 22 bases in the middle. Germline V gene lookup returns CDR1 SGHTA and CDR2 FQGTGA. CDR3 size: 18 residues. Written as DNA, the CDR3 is TGTGCCAGCAGCTCAGCAGCAGAAACCGGGACAAACACAGATACGCAGTATTTT. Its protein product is CASSSAAETGTNTDTQYF.

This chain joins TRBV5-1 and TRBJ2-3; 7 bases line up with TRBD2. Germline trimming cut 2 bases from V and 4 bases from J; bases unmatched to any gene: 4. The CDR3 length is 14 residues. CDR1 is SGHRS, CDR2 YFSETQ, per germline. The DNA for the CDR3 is TGCGCCAGCAGCTTAGGAGGGAGGGCAGATACGCAGTATTTT. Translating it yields CASSLGGRADTQYF.

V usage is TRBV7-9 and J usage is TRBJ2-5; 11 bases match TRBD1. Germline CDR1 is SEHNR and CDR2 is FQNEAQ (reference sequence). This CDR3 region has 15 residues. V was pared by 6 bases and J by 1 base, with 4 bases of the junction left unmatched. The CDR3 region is CASRDGTGGQETQYF. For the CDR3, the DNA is TGTGCCAGCAGGGACGGGACAGGGGGCCAAGAGACCCAGTACTTC.

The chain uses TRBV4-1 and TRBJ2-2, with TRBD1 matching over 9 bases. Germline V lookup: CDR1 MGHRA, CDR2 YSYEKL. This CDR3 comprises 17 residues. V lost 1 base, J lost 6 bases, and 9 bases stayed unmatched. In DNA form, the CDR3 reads TGCGCCAGCAGCCAAGCCATGGACAGGGGTTTTCCCGGGGAGCTGTTTTTT. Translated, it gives CASSQAMDRGFPGELFF.

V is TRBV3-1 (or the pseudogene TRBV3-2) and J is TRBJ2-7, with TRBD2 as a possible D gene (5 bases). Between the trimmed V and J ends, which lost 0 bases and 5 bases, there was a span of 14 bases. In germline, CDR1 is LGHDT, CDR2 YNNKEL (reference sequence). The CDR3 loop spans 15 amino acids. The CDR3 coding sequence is TGTGCCAGCAGCCAAGAAGTGCTAGGAGGAGACGAGCAGTACTTC. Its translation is CASSQEVLGGDEQYF.

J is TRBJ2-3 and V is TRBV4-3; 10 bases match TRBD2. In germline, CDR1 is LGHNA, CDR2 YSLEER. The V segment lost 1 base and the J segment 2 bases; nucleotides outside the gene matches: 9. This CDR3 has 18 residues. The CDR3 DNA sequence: TGCGCCAGCAGCCAAGCCCGAGCTAGCGGGGGACTCACAGATACGCAGTATTTT. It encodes CASSQARASGGLTDTQYF.

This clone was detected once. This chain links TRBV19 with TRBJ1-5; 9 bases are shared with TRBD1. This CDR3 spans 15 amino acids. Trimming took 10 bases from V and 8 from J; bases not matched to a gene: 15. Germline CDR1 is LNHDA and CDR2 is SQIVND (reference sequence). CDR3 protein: CATRRTGAFYKPQHF. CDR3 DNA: TGTGCCACCAGGCGGACAGGGGCTTTCTATAAGCCCCAGCATTTT.

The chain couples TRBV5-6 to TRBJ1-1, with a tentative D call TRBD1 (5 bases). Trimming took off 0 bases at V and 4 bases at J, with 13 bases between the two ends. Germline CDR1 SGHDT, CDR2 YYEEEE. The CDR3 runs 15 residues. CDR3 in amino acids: CASSLGPRQFTEAFF. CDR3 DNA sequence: TGTGCCAGCAGCTTGGGTCCGCGACAGTTCACTGAAGCTTTCTTT.

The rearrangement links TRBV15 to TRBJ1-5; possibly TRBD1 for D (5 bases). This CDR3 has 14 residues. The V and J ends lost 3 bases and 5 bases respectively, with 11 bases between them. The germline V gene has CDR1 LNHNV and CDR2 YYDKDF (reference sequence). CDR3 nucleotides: TGTGCCACCAGCAGTAAGGGGTTTTATCAGCCCCAGCATTTT. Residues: CATSSKGFYQPQHF. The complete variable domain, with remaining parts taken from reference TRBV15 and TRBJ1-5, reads DAMVIQNPRYQVTQFGKPVTLSCSQTLNHNVMYWYQQKSSQAPKLLFHYYDKDFNNEADTPDNFQSRRPNTSFCFLDIRSPGLGDTAMYLCATSSKGFYQPQHFGDGTRLSIL.

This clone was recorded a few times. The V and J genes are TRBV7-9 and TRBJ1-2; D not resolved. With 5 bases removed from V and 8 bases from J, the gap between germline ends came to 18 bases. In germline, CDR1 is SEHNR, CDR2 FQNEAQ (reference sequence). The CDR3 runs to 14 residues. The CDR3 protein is CASSINALGGGYTF. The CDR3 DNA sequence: TGTGCCAGCAGCATCAACGCCCTGGGAGGGGGCTACACCTTC. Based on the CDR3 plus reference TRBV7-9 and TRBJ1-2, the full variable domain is DTGVSQNPRHKITKRGQNVTFRCDPISEHNRLYWYRQTLGQGPEFLTYFQNEAQLEKSRLLSDRFSAERPKGSFSTLEIQRTEQGDSAMYLCASSINALGGGYTFGSGTRLTVV.

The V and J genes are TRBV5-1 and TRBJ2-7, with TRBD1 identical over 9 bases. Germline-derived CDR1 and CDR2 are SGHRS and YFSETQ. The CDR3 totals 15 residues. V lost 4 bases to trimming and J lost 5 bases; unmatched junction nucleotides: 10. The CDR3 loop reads CASSQLWGQGHEQYF. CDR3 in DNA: TGCGCCAGCAGCCAACTGTGGGGACAGGGTCACGAGCAGTACTTC.

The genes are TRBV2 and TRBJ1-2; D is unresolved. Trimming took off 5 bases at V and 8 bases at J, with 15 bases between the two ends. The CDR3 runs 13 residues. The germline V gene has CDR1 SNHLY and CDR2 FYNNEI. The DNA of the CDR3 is TGTGCCAGCAGTCTTTTGAGTGCGGGGGGCTACACCTTC. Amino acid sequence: CASSLLSAGGYTF.

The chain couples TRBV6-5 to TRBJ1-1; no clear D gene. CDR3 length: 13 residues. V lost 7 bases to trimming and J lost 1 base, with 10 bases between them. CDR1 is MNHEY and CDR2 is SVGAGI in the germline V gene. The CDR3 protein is CASMTRPNTEAFF. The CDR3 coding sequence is TGTGCCAGCATGACAAGGCCGAACACTGAAGCTTTCTTT.

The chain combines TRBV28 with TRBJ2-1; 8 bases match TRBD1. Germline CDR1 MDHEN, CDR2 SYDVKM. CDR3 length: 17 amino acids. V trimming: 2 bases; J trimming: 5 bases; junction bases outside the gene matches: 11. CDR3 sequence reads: CASSLGQGAARDNEQFF. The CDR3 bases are TGTGCCAGCAGTTTAGGACAGGGAGCTGCTAGAGACAATGAGCAGTTCTTC.

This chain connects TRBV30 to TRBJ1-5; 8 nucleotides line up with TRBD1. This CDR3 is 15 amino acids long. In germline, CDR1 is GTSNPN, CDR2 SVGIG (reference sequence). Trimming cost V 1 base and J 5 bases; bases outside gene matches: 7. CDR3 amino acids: CAWSARTGIYQPQHF. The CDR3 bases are TGTGCCTGGAGTGCGCGGACAGGGATCTATCAGCCCCAGCATTTT. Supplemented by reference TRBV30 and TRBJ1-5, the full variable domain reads SQTIHQWPATLVQPVGSPLSLECTVEGTSNPNLYWYRQAAGRGLQLLFYSVGIGQISSEVPQNLSASRPQDRQFILSSKKLLLSDSGFYLCAWSARTGIYQPQHFGDGTRLSIL.

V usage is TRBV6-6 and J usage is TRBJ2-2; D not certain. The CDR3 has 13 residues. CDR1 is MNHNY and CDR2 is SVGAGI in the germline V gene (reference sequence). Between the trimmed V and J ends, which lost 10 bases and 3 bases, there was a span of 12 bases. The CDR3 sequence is CAISGSYTGELFF. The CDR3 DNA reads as TGTGCCATCTCCGGGTCCTACACCGGGGAGCTGTTTTTT.

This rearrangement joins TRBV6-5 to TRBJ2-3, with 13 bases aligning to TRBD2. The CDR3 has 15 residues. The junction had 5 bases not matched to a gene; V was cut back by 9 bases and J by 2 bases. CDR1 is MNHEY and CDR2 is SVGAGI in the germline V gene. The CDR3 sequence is CASTTSGGFTDTQYF. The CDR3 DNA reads TGTGCCAGTACGACTAGCGGGGGGTTCACAGATACGCAGTATTTT.

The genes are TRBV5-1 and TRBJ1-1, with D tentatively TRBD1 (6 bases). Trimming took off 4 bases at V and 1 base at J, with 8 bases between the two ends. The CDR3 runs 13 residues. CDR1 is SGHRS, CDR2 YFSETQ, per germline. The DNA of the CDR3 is TGCGCCAGCAGCATACAGGGGAACACTGAAGCTTTCTTT. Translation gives CASSIQGNTEAFF.

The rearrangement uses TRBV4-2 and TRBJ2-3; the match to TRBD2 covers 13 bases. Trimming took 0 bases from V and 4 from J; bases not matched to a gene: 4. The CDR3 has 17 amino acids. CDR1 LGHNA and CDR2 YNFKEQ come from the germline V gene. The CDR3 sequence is CASSQDRLAGGPDTQYF. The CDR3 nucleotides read TGTGCCAGCAGCCAAGATCGACTAGCGGGGGGACCAGATACGCAGTATTTT.

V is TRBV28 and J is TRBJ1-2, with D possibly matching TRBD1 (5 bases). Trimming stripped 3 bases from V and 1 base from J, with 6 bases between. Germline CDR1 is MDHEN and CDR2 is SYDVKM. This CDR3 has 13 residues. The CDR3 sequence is CASSFDSNYGYTF. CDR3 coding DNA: TGTGCCAGCAGTTTCGACAGTAACTATGGCTACACCTTC.